The 13 T cell receptor beta chains below come from one sample, sequenced in a study of blood T cells in healthy people across ages. Sample-barcoded 5' priming and a J-beta primer mix drove a second PCR of about 7 to 12 cycles. TCRdb re-derived calls from the 5' RACE reads in MiXCR, one entry per CDR3 protein. The data show 1.5 million to 2 million distinct CDR3 sequences, 28% seen once. The sample was blood. The receptor source for this set is a woman in her 30s in good health.

This clonotype was recorded at least ten times. The V and J genes are TRBV6-6 and TRBJ1-6; D unclear. Germline V gene data show CDR1 as MNHNY and CDR2 as SVGAGI (reference sequence). Between the trimmed V and J ends, which lost 6 bases and 4 bases, there was a span of 10 bases. This CDR3 has 14 amino acids. CDR3 sequence: CASSRTEYNSPLHF. The CDR3 DNA follows: TGTGCCAGCAGCCGAACAGAATATAATTCACCCCTCCACTTT.

This clonotype was counted between two and nine times. This chain joins TRBV20-1 and TRBJ1-1; TRBD1 is a possible D gene (5 bases). CDR3 size: 15 residues. V was trimmed by 0 bases and J by 0 bases, leaving 11 bases between them. Per the germline V gene, CDR1 is DFQATT and CDR2 is SNEGSKA (reference sequence). CDR3 region: CSARDPRTLNTEAFF. The CDR3 DNA reads TGCAGTGCTAGAGATCCAAGGACACTGAACACTGAAGCTTTCTTT.

Comments on this clonotype: One junction end disagrees with the germline gene, perhaps due to a read error. The DNA for the CDR3 is TGTGCCAGCAGTTTCCGGGATATGAACACTGAAGCTTTCTTT. Amino acid sequence: CASSFRDMNTEAFF. This chain connects TRBV5-1 to TRBJ1-1; D is ambiguous. Germline V gives CDR1 SGHRS, CDR2 YFSETQ. This CDR3 is 14 amino acids long. Complete variable domain (other parts from reference TRBV5-1 and TRBJ1-1): KAGVTQTPRYLIKTRGQQVTLSCSPISGHRSVSWYQQTPGQGLQFLFEYFSETQRNKGNFPGRFSGRQFSNSRSEMNVSTLELGDSALYLCASSFRDMNTEAFFGQGTRLTVV.

This clonotype was counted a few times. Since a much larger clone is just one base distant, this may be a read error. This chain joins TRBV20-1 and TRBJ2-6, with 12 bases aligning to TRBD1. From germline, CDR1 is DFQATT and CDR2 SNEGSKA (reference sequence). The CDR3 covers 15 residues. The CDR3 DNA reads as TGCAGTGCTCTGGGACAGGGGGCTGGGGCCAACGCCCTGACTTTC. It specifies CSALGQGAGANALTF.

The chain couples TRBV7-2 to TRBJ1-2; D is possibly TRBD1 (6 bases). Trimming cost V 8 bases and J 4 bases, with 20 bases left between them. Germline CDR1 reads SGHTA; CDR2 reads FQGNSA. CDR3 size: 15 residues. CDR3 loop: CASEGGRGEFYGYTF. The CDR3 DNA reads TGTGCCAGCGAGGGGGGCAGGGGAGAGTTCTATGGCTACACCTTC.

This clonotype appeared a few times. The chain recombines TRBV7-2 with TRBJ2-1, with TRBD2 as a possible D gene (5 bases). CDR3 length equals 17 residues. V gave up 6 bases and J gave up 5 bases, with 23 bases separating them. Germline lookup yields CDR1 SGHTA and CDR2 FQGNSA. This CDR3 reads CASRSGFLGSGDNEQFF. Written as DNA, the CDR3 is TGTGCCAGCAGGTCGGGGTTCCTAGGCTCCGGGGACAATGAGCAGTTCTTC.

This clonotype was observed once. This sequence joins TRBV20-1 and TRBJ2-1; unclear D gene. The end of the DNA aligns better with TRBJ2-7, so the J call may be wrong. The CDR3 is 13 amino acids. CDR1 is DFQATT, CDR2 SNEGSKA, per germline (reference sequence). The CDR3, as DNA: TGCAGTGCTAGTCCCCCCTCCTACAATGAGCAGTACTTC. It translates to CSASPPSYNEQYF.

At least ten counts were recorded for this clonotype. The CDR3 here is CASSIYRDSRNEQFF. DNA for the CDR3: TGTGCCAGCAGCATATACCGGGACTCTAGGAATGAGCAGTTCTTC. The rearrangement links TRBV9 to TRBJ2-1; D possibly corresponds to TRBD2 (6 bases). Per germline, CDR1 SGDLS and CDR2 YYNGEE. The V and J ends lost 4 bases and 7 bases respectively, with 18 bases between them. The CDR3 is 15 amino acids.

The rearrangement links TRBV6-2 or TRBV6-3 to TRBJ2-7; D is ambiguous. TRBJ2-5 matches the DNA end more closely, so the J call is doubtful. Germline-derived CDR1 and CDR2 are MNHEY and SVGEGT. The CDR3 covers 14 residues. The CDR3 protein is CASRPPGGPRTQYF. The CDR3 coding sequence is TGTGCCAGCAGGCCTCCGGGCGGCCCTCGGACCCAGTACTTC.

This clonotype was counted a few times. J is TRBJ2-3 and V is TRBV20-1, with a tentative D call TRBD1 (6 bases). From germline, CDR1 is DFQATT and CDR2 SNEGSKA (reference sequence). CDR3 length: 17 residues. The germline V and J ends were trimmed by 1 base and 1 base, with 18 bases remaining between them. The CDR3 spells CSARAHSGRGGTDTQYF. The CDR3 region has the DNA TGCAGTGCTAGAGCCCACTCCGGCAGGGGTGGCACAGATACGCAGTATTTT.

This clonotype came up once. Just one base apart from a much larger clone, this may be a read error. The chain carries TRBV10-2 and TRBJ2-1, with TRBD2 identical over 8 bases. CDR3 length: 15 residues. V shed 3 bases, J shed 13 bases, and the junction held 14 bases outside the gene matches. CDR1 and CDR2 from the germline V gene are WSHSY and SAAADI. CDR3 coding DNA: TGCGCCAGCAGTGATCCCGGGGGGGTGCAAGAGACCCAGTTCTTC. Residues: CASSDPGGVQETQFF.

Ten or more counts support this clonotype. This rearrangement joins TRBV20-1 to TRBJ2-6; D might be TRBD1 (5 bases). V was pared by 6 bases and J by 3 bases, with 12 bases between. This CDR3 has 14 amino acids. Germline loops: CDR1 DFQATT, CDR2 SNEGSKA (reference sequence). The CDR3 region is CSADQGGGANVLTF. In DNA form, the CDR3 reads TGCAGTGCCGATCAGGGTGGTGGGGCCAACGTCCTGACTTTC.

This clonotype was counted between two and nine times. V usage is TRBV27 and J usage is TRBJ2-1; D gene unclear. Trimming removed 4 bases at V and 0 bases at J, with 10 bases between. Germline V gene data show CDR1 as MNHEY and CDR2 as SMNVEV (reference sequence). The CDR3 consists of 15 residues. The CDR3 nucleotides read TGTGCCAGCAGTTCTGTGGTCTTCTCCTACAATGAGCAGTTCTTC. Protein sequence: CASSSVVFSYNEQFF.